This TCR beta chain was obtained from a study of shared clonotypes between healthy human individuals. Profiling relied on immunoSEQ multiplex PCR, and the TCRdb table lists in-frame clones only, not all of them. Among about 870,000 clones listed, 85% to 95% were seen once. CD45RO negativity and positive selection for CCR7 defined naive CD8 cells, a population that excluded terminally differentiated effector memory CD45RA+ cells. The CDR3 consists of 16 residues. Germline V gene sequence: CDR1 SGHAT, CDR2 FQNNGV. V was cut by 4 bases and J by 6 bases, with 18 bases left in between. The clonotype was recovered from a man aged 25-45 years in good health. The chain has TRBV11-2 and TRBJ1-4; perhaps TRBD1 as D (6 bases). The sample taken for sequencing was naive CD8+ T cells sorted from blood. The DNA for the CDR3 is TGTGCCAGCAGCTACCTACAGGGACTTGGGGATGAAAAACTGTTTTTT. Translating gives CASSYLQGLGDEKLFF. The whole variable domain, filled in from reference TRBV11-2 and TRBJ1-4, reads EAGVAQSPRYKIIEKRQSVAFWCNPISGHATLYWYQQILGQGPKLLIQFQNNGVVDDSQLPKDRFSAERLKGVDSTLKIQPAKLEDSAVYLCASSYLQGLGDEKLFFGSGTQLSVL.